The clone carrying this TCR beta chain was detected many times. The time point here: before trial treatment. This CDR3 spans 16 amino acids. Deletions cut 0 bases from V and 2 bases from J, with 14 bases between. CDR1 and CDR2 (germline): MGHRA, YSYEKL. This sample is part of a study of low-dose radiotherapy and immunotherapy resistance in tumors. TRAV- and TRBV-specific primers, spanning alpha and beta chains, primed first-strand cDNA. A roughly 20-cycle PCR with a constant-region primer and V-primer adapter amplified TCRs. TCRdb ran MiXCR on the reads and lists one entry per CDR3 protein. The profile shows 65,000 to 95,000 distinct CDR3 sequences, under 20% of them singletons.

This chain links TRBV4-1 with TRBJ2-7; a weak D match, TRBD2 (6 bases). The sample was PBMCs, taken before treatment. This sequence originates from a male donor with prostate cancer. In DNA form, the CDR3 reads TGCGCCAGCAGCCAAGATCTTGCTAGCGTAACCTACGAGCAGTACTTC. This translates into CASSQDLASVTYEQYF.